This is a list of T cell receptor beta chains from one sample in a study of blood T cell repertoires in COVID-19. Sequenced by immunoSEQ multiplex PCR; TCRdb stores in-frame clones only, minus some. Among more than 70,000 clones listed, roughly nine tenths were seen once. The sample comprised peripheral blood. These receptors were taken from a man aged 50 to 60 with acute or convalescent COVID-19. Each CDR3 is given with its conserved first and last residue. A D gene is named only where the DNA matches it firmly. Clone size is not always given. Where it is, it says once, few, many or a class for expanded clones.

CASSPPTGETQYF,TGTGCCAGCAGCCCTCCGACAGGGGAGACCCAGTACTTC,TRBJ2-5,TRBV7-9,TRBD1,once
CASSPTGGGSEKLFF,TGTGCCAGCAGTCCGACAGGGGGCGGGAGTGAAAAACTGTTTTTT,TRBJ1-4,TRBV2,TRBD1,.
CASSVALAVNEQFF,TGTGCCAGCAGCGTAGCTCTGGCGGTTAATGAGCAGTTCTTC,TRBJ2-1,TRBV9,.,.
CASSLASGYEQYF,TGTGCCAGCAGCTTGGCCTCGGGTTACGAGCAGTACTTC,TRBJ2-7,TRBV5-6,.,.
CASRFTGTGYGYTF,TGTGCCAGCAGATTCACCGGGACAGGGTATGGCTACACCTTC,TRBJ1-2,TRBV7-9,TRBD1,.
CASSPPSGYGYTF,TGTGCCAGCAGCCCCCCCTCCGGGTATGGCTACACCTTC,TRBJ1-2,TRBV3-1/TRBV3-2,.,.
CASSVVPGGRNNEQFF,TGTGCCAGCAGCGTAGTGCCGGGGGGCCGTAATAATGAGCAGTTCTTC,TRBJ2-1,TRBV9,.,.
CASSRAGGRQPQHF,TGTGCCAGCAGCCGGGCAGGGGGCCGTCAGCCCCAGCATTTT,TRBJ1-5,TRBV5-5,TRBD1,.
CASRNRRSGTNEKLFF,TGTGCCAGCCGCAACCGCCGCAGTGGAACTAATGAAAAACTGTTTTTT,TRBJ1-4,TRBV27,.,.
CASSSDRGFQETQYF,TGTGCCAGCTCATCGGACAGGGGGTTCCAAGAGACCCAGTACTTC,TRBJ2-5,TRBV18,TRBD1,.
CASSERQNTGELFF,TGTGCCAGCAGCGAAAGACAGAACACCGGGGAGCTGTTTTTT,TRBJ2-2,TRBV3-1/TRBV3-2,.,.
CASRTGTGGTEAFF,TGTGCCAGCAGGACCGGGACAGGGGGGACTGAAGCTTTCTTT,TRBJ1-1,TRBV7-2,TRBD1,few
CASTPEGESWPAYNEQFF,TGTGCCAGCACCCCGGAAGGGGAATCCTGGCCAGCCTACAATGAGCAGTTCTTC,TRBJ2-1,TRBV9,.,.
CASKLQGDQPQHF,TGCGCCAGCAAATTACAGGGGGATCAGCCCCAGCATTTT,TRBJ1-5,TRBV10-2,TRBD1,few
CASRDRVANEKLFF,TGTGCCAGCAGGGACAGGGTTGCTAATGAAAAACTGTTTTTT,TRBJ1-4,TRBV2,TRBD1,.
CSVGSGSNTEAFF,TGCAGCGTTGGATCAGGGTCCAACACTGAAGCTTTCTTT,TRBJ1-1,TRBV29-1,.,.
CASSPGQWSSGNTIYF,TGTGCCAGCTCACCGGGACAATGGAGCTCTGGAAACACCATATATTTT,TRBJ1-3,TRBV18,.,.
CASSYGQTGGNSPLHF,TGTGCCAGCAGTTACGGGCAGACAGGGGGTAATTCACCCCTCCACTTT,TRBJ1-6,TRBV6-5,TRBD1,.
CASSLGTSGATGELFF,TGTGCCAGCAGCCTAGGGACTAGCGGCGCTACCGGGGAGCTGTTTTTT,TRBJ2-2,TRBV5-8,TRBD2,.
CASSLYGDGYTF,TGTGCCAGCAGTTTATACGGGGATGGCTACACCTTC,TRBJ1-2,TRBV27,.,.
CASSLGTSGVDTQYF,TGTGCTAGCAGCCTAGGGACTAGCGGGGTAGATACGCAGTATTTT,TRBJ2-3,TRBV7-7,TRBD2,.
CAWSVLGGGRETQYF,TGTGCCTGGAGTGTACTAGGGGGCGGTAGGGAGACCCAGTACTTC,TRBJ2-5,TRBV30,TRBD1,.
CASSLGLAGQPYEQYF,TGTGCCAGCAGCTTAGGCCTAGCGGGGCAGCCCTACGAGCAGTACTTC,TRBJ2-7,TRBV7-2,TRBD2,.
CASTPLAGGRTDTQYF,TGTGCCAGTACCCCACTAGCGGGGGGCCGGACAGATACGCAGTATTTT,TRBJ2-3,TRBV19,TRBD2,.
CASSSGEYNEKLFF,TGTGCCAGCTCCTCCGGGGAATATAATGAAAAACTGTTTTTT,TRBJ1-4,TRBV28,.,.
CASSVGVAGNQETQYF,TGTGCCAGCAGCGTTGGGGTAGCGGGGAACCAAGAGACCCAGTACTTC,TRBJ2-5,TRBV9,TRBD2,.
CASSFSFPGVTGNTIYF,TGCGCCAGCAGCTTTTCATTCCCAGGGGTAACTGGAAACACCATATATTTT,TRBJ1-3,TRBV5-1,.,.
CAISPGQSSPFGSAFF,TGTGCCATCAGTCCCGGACAGTCGAGCCCATTTGGTTCGGCTTTCTTT,TRBJ1-1,TRBV10-3,.,.
CASGDAGELRGNQPQHF,TGTGCTAGTGGAGATGCCGGGGAGCTAAGGGGCAATCAGCCCCAGCATTTT,TRBJ1-5,TRBV12-5,.,.
CASGLGTVGNEKLFF,TGTGCTAGTGGTTTGGGGACAGTTGGGAATGAAAAACTGTTTTTT,TRBJ1-4,TRBV12-5,.,.
CASRKTGGFLHEQFF,TGTGCCAGCAGAAAGACAGGGGGCTTTTTACATGAGCAGTTCTTC,TRBJ2-1,TRBV7-2,TRBD1,.
CASSLLPGQRTDTQYF,TGTGCCAGCAGTTTATTACCGGGACAGCGTACAGATACGCAGTATTTT,TRBJ2-3,TRBV28,TRBD1,.
CASSRSSNQPQHF,TGTGCCAGCAGCCGGAGTAGCAATCAGCCCCAGCATTTT,TRBJ1-5,TRBV6-5,.,.
CASSPRTSGGRNTGELFF,TGTGCCAGCAGCCCACGGACCAGCGGGGGGCGAAACACCGGGGAGCTGTTTTTT,TRBJ2-2,TRBV7-9,TRBD2,.
CASSEGGSYGYTF,TGTGCCAGCAGTGAAGGAGGGAGCTATGGCTACACCTTC,TRBJ1-2,TRBV2,.,.
CASSPRGDTIYF,TGTGCCAGCAGCCCCCGGGGGGACACCATATATTTT,TRBJ1-3,TRBV7-9,.,.
CSVDLGQGRGETQYF,TGCAGCGTTGACCTGGGACAGGGCAGGGGAGAGACCCAGTACTTC,TRBJ2-5,TRBV29-1,TRBD1,few
CASSPPTRGRGYTF,TGTGCCAGCTCACCTCCGACAAGGGGCCGTGGCTACACCTTC,TRBJ1-2,TRBV18,.,.
CASRLPGGNEQFF,TGTGCCAGCAGACTTCCGGGCGGGAATGAGCAGTTCTTC,TRBJ2-1,TRBV12-3/TRBV12-4,.,.